This TCR beta chain is drawn from a study of OX40 agonist ivuxolimab in advanced cancers. Study summary: One hepatocellular carcinoma and a couple of cutaneous melanoma patients partially responded.

Findings and caveats of the study: At 0.1 to 3.0 mg/kg, CD4+ and CD8+ blood T cells expanded clonally by week 6.

In regard to this clone: Antigen specificity is unknown.

Clones were sequenced by immunoSEQ multiplex PCR, and TCRdb holds only the in-frame ones, with some missing. This sample has more than 85,000 clones, with over 75% found just once. V was pared by 6 bases and J by 2 bases, with 29 bases between. The CDR3 contains 20 residues. Germline CDR1 reads LNHDA; CDR2 reads SQIVND (reference sequence). The sample here was CD4+ or CD8+ T cells sorted from blood, taken in a trial of the OX40 agonist ivuxolimab. J is TRBJ2-1 and V is TRBV19; TRBD2 is a possible D gene (6 bases). This clonotype originated in an adult with an advanced solid tumor such as melanoma, head and neck, liver or kidney cancer. Here the CDR3 DNA reads TGTGCCAGTAGCCCCACCCCACGGGGGTACTTTGACGACCCCTACAATGAGCAGTTCTTC. Its translation: CASSPTPRGYFDDPYNEQFF.